The rows below give T cell receptor beta chains drawn from one sample of a study of human T cells and chemical hapten exposure. TCRdb used MiXCR to reprocess the RACE reads, holding one entry per CDR3 protein. The sample has about 40,000 distinct CDR3 sequences; roughly a tenth are singletons. The specimen was whole blood, collected in connection with sensitization to the hapten diphenylcyclopropenone (DPC). These receptors came from a man aged 30 to 45 with alopecia areata. Some clones in this sample may be carry-over from other donors' samples. Each CDR3 is given with its conserved first and last residue. The order of the fields is D gene, V gene, clone size, J gene, CDR3 protein, CDR3 DNA. D genes are given only for firm matches. Clone size appears in some rows only: once, few, many, or a class for an expanded clone.

-	TRBV6-2/TRBV6-3	few	TRBJ2-3	CASSPSGTTHLPQYF	TGTGCCAGCAGTCCGTCGGGGACCACCCATCTTCCGCAGTATTTT
-	TRBV20-1	-	TRBJ2-5	CSAASIQETQYF	TGCAGTGCCGCTAGCATCCAAGAGACCCAGTACTTC
-	TRBV6-2/TRBV6-3	few	TRBJ2-1	CASRRDNEQFF	TGTGCCAGCAGGCGGGACAATGAGCAGTTCTTC
-	TRBV7-9	-	TRBJ1-5	CASSLYGDTNQPQHF	TGTGCCAGCAGTCTTTACGGGGATACCAATCAGCCCCAGCATTTT
-	TRBV24-1	many	TRBJ2-3	CATSDSRTRYRDGTDTQYF	TGTGCCACCAGTGATTCGCGCACACGATACAGGGATGGCACAGATACGCAGTATTTT
-	TRBV5-1	-	TRBJ1-4	CASSLEAVNEKLFF	TGCGCCAGCAGCTTGGAGGCCGTCAATGAAAAACTGTTTTTT
TRBD2	TRBV2	few	TRBJ2-1	CASSRALAGWNEQFF	TGTGCCAGCAGTCGAGCTCTAGCGGGTTGGAATGAGCAGTTCTTC
-	TRBV18	many	TRBJ2-1	CASSTIGQFPDEQFF	TGTGCCAGCTCAACGATCGGGCAGTTCCCAGATGAGCAGTTCTTC
-	TRBV7-3	many	TRBJ2-1	CASSPRVISSYNEQFF	TGTGCCAGCAGCCCCCGTGTCATTTCCTCCTACAATGAGCAGTTCTTC
-	TRBV2	-	TRBJ2-3	CASKGDWGDTQYF	TGTGCCAGCAAGGGGGACTGGGGAGATACGCAGTATTTT
TRBD2	TRBV12-3/TRBV12-4	few	TRBJ2-1	CASSLILAGGPGNEQFF	TGTGCCAGCAGTTTAATCTTGGCGGGAGGGCCGGGAAATGAGCAGTTCTTC
TRBD2	TRBV20-1	-	TRBJ2-2	CSARAREGYTGELFF	TGCAGTGCTAGAGCGCGGGAGGGCTACACCGGGGAGCTGTTTTTT
-	TRBV2	-	TRBJ2-2	CASSYKNTGELFF	TGTGCCAGCAGTTACAAGAACACCGGGGAGCTGTTTTTT
-	TRBV2	many	TRBJ2-3	CASRDRLSSTDTQYF	TGTGCCAGCAGAGACAGGTTGTCTAGCACAGATACGCAGTATTTT
TRBD1	TRBV12-3/TRBV12-4	many	TRBJ1-2	CASSSIYDRGRANGYTF	TGTGCCAGCAGTTCCATATATGACAGGGGAAGGGCTAATGGCTACACCTTC
-	TRBV18	few	TRBJ1-5	CASSSGGSYQPQHF	TGTGCCAGCTCATCCGGGGGGAGTTATCAGCCCCAGCATTTT
-	TRBV29-1	many	TRBJ1-3	CSVEQGGNTIYF	TGCAGCGTTGAACAGGGTGGAAACACCATATATTTT